Below are 5 T cell receptor beta chains sequenced from a single sample in a study of Graves' ophthalmopathy and Graves' hyperthyroidism. For repertoire sequencing, the TCR beta CDR3 regions were amplified from RNA transcripts. An opening RT-PCR round employed HTBI primers and preceded a second-round multiplex PCR. TCRdb independently ran MiXCR on the multiplex PCR reads; one entry per CDR3 protein. Among approximately 700,000 distinct CDR3 sequences listed, more than 40% were seen once. Sequenced: peripheral blood. The receptors were gathered from an adult man with Graves' ophthalmopathy.

The gene calls are TRBV15 and TRBJ1-5; a weak D match, TRBD1 (6 bases). CDR1 and CDR2 from the germline V gene are LNHNV and YYDKDF (reference sequence). The CDR3 has 14 amino acids. V dropped 11 bases and J dropped 6 bases, with 20 bases sitting between them. The CDR3 coding sequence is TGTGCCTGGAGTGTACAGGGCTCCCCTCAGCCCCAGCATTTT. Translating gives CAWSVQGSPQPQHF.

This chain joins TRBV29-1 and TRBJ1-6; D is perhaps TRBD1 (6 bases). Between the trimmed V and J ends, which lost 8 bases and 9 bases, there was a span of 17 bases. Per germline, CDR1 SQVTM and CDR2 ANQGSEA. CDR3 length: 13 residues. This CDR3 reads CSSLGTLLSPLHF. CDR3 nucleotide sequence: TGCAGCAGTTTAGGGACACTCCTTTCACCCCTCCACTTT.

This clonotype has ten or more counts. The chain carries TRBV19 and TRBJ2-3, with 8 bases that match TRBD1. There are 15 residues in the CDR3. After removal of 4 bases from V and 2 bases from J, the junction contained 5 bases not matched to a gene. CDR1 is LNHDA and CDR2 is SQIVND in the germline V gene (reference sequence). CDR3 nucleotides: TGTGCCAGTAGTAGGACAGGGCCACACACAGATACGCAGTATTTT. It is translated as CASSRTGPHTDTQYF.

The chain recombines TRBV2 with TRBJ2-7; 12 bases agree with TRBD2. The germline V gene encodes CDR1 SNHLY and CDR2 FYNNEI. CDR3 length: 17 amino acids. V shed 6 bases, J shed 5 bases, and the junction held 14 bases outside the gene matches. CDR3 residues: CASSYTGLAGGINEQYF. CDR3 sequence (DNA): TGTGCCAGCAGCTACACGGGGCTAGCGGGAGGGATAAACGAGCAGTACTTC.

This clonotype was detected ten times or more. The rearrangement links TRBV7-8 to TRBJ2-7; D unclear. CDR1 SGHVS and CDR2 FQNEAQ come from the germline V gene. This CDR3 spans 14 amino acids. V was pared by 3 bases and J by 3 bases, with 12 bases between. The CDR3 nucleotides are TGTGCCAGCAGCTTTCACCAGCTGAGCTACGAGCAGTACTTC. This codes for CASSFHQLSYEQYF.